This T cell receptor (beta chain) was documented in a study of blood T cell repertoires in COVID-19. Patients at the Seattle site were enrolled during active infection and followed longitudinally. The protocol was immunoSEQ multiplex PCR, while the TCRdb copy is restricted to in-frame clones and leaves out a portion. Of over 85,000 clones listed, 85% to 90% were seen once; the top ten hold roughly 4.2%. This clonotype was sampled from a human donor with COVID-19, enrolled during active disease. The donor label of this sample is uncertain. Sequencing was carried out using peripheral blood.

This chain's CDR3 is CASSVAQQGPDGYTF. The CDR3 DNA reads as TGTGCCAGCAGCGTAGCCCAACAGGGGCCGGATGGCTACACCTTC. V gene TRBV9 combines with J gene TRBJ1-2; TRBD1 agrees at 7 bases. CDR1 is SGDLS, CDR2 YYNGEE, per germline. The CDR3 loop spans 15 amino acids. V trimming: 0 bases; J trimming: 6 bases; junction bases outside the gene matches: 8.